These T cell receptor beta chains were read from a single sample in a study of blood T cell repertoires in COVID-19. Using immunoSEQ multiplex PCR, the repertoire was profiled, and TCRdb retains in-frame clones only, with some absent. The data show some 220,000 clones, 85% seen once. The specimen sequenced was peripheral blood. The receptors here all came from a woman aged 70 to 79 with COVID-19, enrolled during active disease. The CDR3 runs from the conserved cysteine through the conserved F or W. Fields, in order: CDR3 protein, J gene, V gene.

CDR3aa: CASSIDGTGYNYGYTF
j_gene: TRBJ1-2
v_gene: TRBV19

CDR3aa: CASSPEGRRGGNTEAFF
j_gene: TRBJ1-1
v_gene: TRBV4-1

CDR3aa: CASSLGPDRGGYEQYF
j_gene: TRBJ2-7
v_gene: TRBV18

CDR3aa: CASRKQGTYWELFF
j_gene: TRBJ2-2
v_gene: TRBV5-1

CDR3aa: CASSGGGGGQGGTGELFF
j_gene: TRBJ2-2
v_gene: TRBV5-1

CDR3aa: CASSQEGQGLTDTQYF
j_gene: TRBJ2-3
v_gene: TRBV4-2

CDR3aa: CSHSGEGTEAFF
j_gene: TRBJ1-1
v_gene: TRBV29-1

CDR3aa: CASSLTTGTGTSYEQYF
j_gene: TRBJ2-7
v_gene: TRBV7-9

CDR3aa: CASSPAGYSGNEQFF
j_gene: TRBJ2-1
v_gene: TRBV7-7

CDR3aa: CASSYGRGYSYEQYF
j_gene: TRBJ2-7
v_gene: TRBV27

CDR3aa: CASSLDLREPHSNQPQHF
j_gene: TRBJ1-5
v_gene: TRBV7-8

CDR3aa: CATSFPSGAVPYNEQFF
j_gene: TRBJ2-1
v_gene: TRBV15

CDR3aa: CASSLGLTGTLITEAFF
j_gene: TRBJ1-1
v_gene: TRBV7-9

CDR3aa: CASSKGGGRSEEQYF
j_gene: TRBJ2-7
v_gene: TRBV5-4

CDR3aa: CASEGLADPYEQYF
j_gene: TRBJ2-7
v_gene: TRBV2

CDR3aa: CSVPASTEAFF
j_gene: TRBJ1-1
v_gene: TRBV29-1

CDR3aa: CATSDSRQGGETQYF
j_gene: TRBJ2-5
v_gene: TRBV24-1

CDR3aa: CASSVSRWDYSNTGELFF
j_gene: TRBJ2-2
v_gene: TRBV7-3

CDR3aa: CASSLEQEYGYTF
j_gene: TRBJ1-2
v_gene: TRBV11-2

CDR3aa: CASSLGGEAFF
j_gene: TRBJ1-1
v_gene: TRBV11-2

CDR3aa: CASSQVMDSHSYEQYF
j_gene: TRBJ2-7
v_gene: TRBV4-1

CDR3aa: CASSRTNEKLFF
j_gene: TRBJ1-4
v_gene: TRBV13

CDR3aa: CASSLEDRRSWGEAFF
j_gene: TRBJ1-1
v_gene: TRBV5-6

CDR3aa: CASRRGTDYNYGYTF
j_gene: TRBJ1-2
v_gene: TRBV19

CDR3aa: CASTQGANTGELFF
j_gene: TRBJ2-2
v_gene: TRBV6-5

CDR3aa: CASSLSTSGSTDTQYF
j_gene: TRBJ2-3
v_gene: TRBV19

CDR3aa: CASSQGAGANYGYTF
j_gene: TRBJ1-2
v_gene: TRBV3-1/TRBV3-2

CDR3aa: CASSEPSVTQYF
j_gene: TRBJ2-3
v_gene: TRBV6-2/TRBV6-3

CDR3aa: CATSDTPSGTGVVYTF
j_gene: TRBJ1-2
v_gene: TRBV24-1

CDR3aa: CASSQGMAGNEQYF
j_gene: TRBJ2-7
v_gene: TRBV4-1

CDR3aa: CASSQPGVRGTEAFF
j_gene: TRBJ1-1
v_gene: TRBV6-5

CDR3aa: CASSPPPDWSYGYTF
j_gene: TRBJ1-2
v_gene: TRBV28

CDR3aa: CASSFWTGGGNQPQHF
j_gene: TRBJ1-5
v_gene: TRBV5-6

CDR3aa: CSWQEGAGKNIQYF
j_gene: TRBJ2-4
v_gene: TRBV29-1

CDR3aa: CASTRLPRDRNNSPLHF
j_gene: TRBJ1-6
v_gene: TRBV19